The source of this T cell receptor beta chain is a study of beta chain features in type 1 diabetes. Germline CDR1 is SGDLS and CDR2 is YYNGEE. This CDR3 is built from 16 residues. The V segment lost 4 bases and the J segment 0 bases; nucleotides outside the gene matches: 4. Study-wide results and caveats: VDJ junctions in type 1 diabetes patients carried more deletions and fewer insertions. Highly expressing activated T cells could be over-counted with a cDNA template. In the patient group, naive, central memory and Treg TCRB repertoires seemed more alike than in the healthy donor group. All four CD4+ subsets of Type 1 diabetes patients contained TCRB CDR3s that were moderately but significantly shorter.

Blood was drawn once from each donor into heparinised tubes. The draws averaged around 110 mL. Expressed TCRB transcripts were sequenced after all isolated RNA was converted to cDNA. Libraries were prepared by immunoSEQ multiplex PCR; TCRdb keeps only in-frame clonotypes and omits some of them. The sample holds about 150,000 clones, under 13% seen once. This clone was detected a few times. Its antigen is not known. The sequencing input was central memory CD4+ T cells from blood. This sequence originates from a man aged 25 to 40 with type 1 diabetes. The chain recombines TRBV9 with TRBJ2-6; the match to TRBD1 covers 7 bases. The CDR3 protein is CASSQGQTSGANVLTF. The DNA of the CDR3 is TGTGCCAGCAGCCAGGGACAGACCTCTGGGGCCAACGTCCTGACTTTC.